Following are 20 T cell receptor beta chains from one sample sequenced in a study of blood T cell repertoires in COVID-19. The repertoire was sequenced with immunoSEQ multiplex PCR; TCRdb's copy has only in-frame clones and lacks some. The sample has 500,000 or so clones; roughly 87% are singletons. Specimen: PBMCs or T cells enriched from blood (not recorded which). The origin of the receptors is a woman aged 18-35 years who had recovered from COVID-19.

The genes are TRBV19 and TRBJ2-3, with a weak D call TRBD1 (6 bases). This CDR3 is 14 amino acids long. Germline CDR1 LNHDA, CDR2 SQIVND (reference sequence). V shed 4 bases and J shed 2 bases, with 10 bases lying between them. For the CDR3, the DNA is TGTGCCAGTAGTACCTCAGGGGCCACAGATACGCAGTATTTT. It specifies CASSTSGATDTQYF.

The chain carries TRBV5-4 and TRBJ2-5; D is uncertain. The ends were cut back, 0 bases at V and 5 bases at J, with 5 bases in the middle. Germline V CDR1 and CDR2: SGHNT, YYREEE (reference sequence). The CDR3 covers 12 residues. The CDR3 bases are TGTGCCAGCAGCTTGGCGCGGGAGACCCAGTACTTC. This gives the protein CASSLARETQYF.

This rearrangement joins TRBV16 to TRBJ1-1; 8 nucleotides line up with TRBD1. CDR3 length equals 15 residues. The germline CDR1 and CDR2 sequences are KGHSY and FQNENV. V was pared by 4 bases and J by 6 bases, with 10 bases of the junction left unmatched. CDR3 DNA sequence: TGTGCCAGCAGCCCTCCGACAGGGGATTACGCTGAAGCTTTCTTT. Amino acid sequence: CASSPPTGDYAEAFF.

V gene TRBV28 combines with J gene TRBJ1-5, with a tentative D call TRBD1 (6 bases). The CDR3 runs to 14 residues. V shed 4 bases and J shed 6 bases, with 13 bases lying between them. Germline CDR1 reads MDHEN; CDR2 reads SYDVKM. The CDR3 DNA is TGTGCCAGCAGTTCTGGGGGGGCTAGTCAGCCCCAGCATTTT. Residues: CASSSGGASQPQHF. The variable domain in full, completed from reference TRBV28 and TRBJ1-5, reads DVKVTQSSRYLVKRTGEKVFLECVQDMDHENMFWYRQDPGLGLRLIYFSYDVKMKEKGDIPEGYSVSREKKERFSLILESASTNQTSMYLCASSSGGASQPQHFGDGTRLSIL.

The chain links TRBV27 to TRBJ2-3; 12 positions match TRBD1. Unmatched junction bases numbered 7, after V lost 3 bases and J lost 6 bases. Germline V gives CDR1 MNHEY, CDR2 SMNVEV (reference sequence). The CDR3 is 16 residues long. Here the CDR3 DNA reads TGTGCCAGCAGTTTTGAGGGACAGGGGGCACCGGATACGCAGTATTTT. As protein: CASSFEGQGAPDTQYF.

This clone showed up just a few times. This sequence joins TRBV19 and TRBJ2-2; D is unclear. Per the germline V gene, CDR1 is LNHDA and CDR2 is SQIVND (reference sequence). V was trimmed by 7 bases and J by 3 bases, leaving 12 bases between them. The CDR3 is made up of 14 amino acids. The CDR3 nucleotides read TGTGCCAGTACCCCCGATAGTGACACCGGGGAGCTGTTTTTT. It encodes CASTPDSDTGELFF. Together with reference TRBV19 and TRBJ2-2, the CDR3 gives the full variable domain: DGGITQSPKYLFRKEGQNVTLSCEQNLNHDAMYWYRQDPGQGLRLIYYSQIVNDFQKGDIAEGYSVSREKKESFPLTVTSAQKNPTAFYLCASTPDSDTGELFFGEGSRLTVL.

V gene TRBV5-1 combines with J gene TRBJ1-5, with 8 nucleotides matching TRBD1. Germline V gene sequence: CDR1 SGHRS, CDR2 YFSETQ. The length of the CDR3 is 15 residues. V trimming: 0 bases; J trimming: 5 bases; junction bases outside the gene matches: 4. Here the CDR3 DNA reads TGCGCCAGCAGCTTGGGAGGGACAGGCTATCAGCCCCAGCATTTT. Residues: CASSLGGTGYQPQHF. The full variable domain, in which reference TRBV5-1 and TRBJ1-5 provide the parts outside the CDR3, is KAGVTQTPRYLIKTRGQQVTLSCSPISGHRSVSWYQQTPGQGLQFLFEYFSETQRNKGNFPGRFSGRQFSNSRSEMNVSTLELGDSALYLCASSLGGTGYQPQHFGDGTRLSIL.

This chain uses TRBV3-1 (or the pseudogene TRBV3-2) with TRBJ2-3, with 11 bases aligning to TRBD2. The germline V gene encodes CDR1 LGHDT and CDR2 YNNKEL (reference sequence). J was trimmed by 2 bases and V by 4 bases; bases with no gene match: 5. The CDR3 is made up of 16 amino acids. This CDR3 is CASSRLAGGNTDTQYF. Written as DNA, the CDR3 is TGTGCCAGCAGCCGCCTAGCGGGGGGTAACACAGATACGCAGTATTTT.

The gene calls are TRBV28 and TRBJ2-5; 7 bases line up with TRBD1. The V gene's germline CDR1 is MDHEN and CDR2 SYDVKM. Unmatched junction bases numbered 11, after V lost 6 bases and J lost 4 bases. The CDR3 consists of 15 residues. The CDR3 DNA is TGTGCCAGCAGCCCTCCCGACAGGGACGGAGAGACCCAGTACTTC. Its protein is CASSPPDRDGETQYF. Full variable domain (rest looked up from reference TRBV28 and TRBJ2-5): DVKVTQSSRYLVKRTGEKVFLECVQDMDHENMFWYRQDPGLGLRLIYFSYDVKMKEKGDIPEGYSVSREKKERFSLILESASTNQTSMYLCASSPPDRDGETQYFGPGTRLLVL.

There are many counts of this clone. Additional DNA sequences in this sample encode the identical CDR3. The V and J genes are TRBV3-1 (or the pseudogene TRBV3-2) and TRBJ2-7; D remains ambiguous. Germline V gene data show CDR1 as LGHDT and CDR2 as YNNKEL (reference sequence). V was pared by 0 bases and J by 2 bases, with 8 bases between. The CDR3 is made up of 14 amino acids. CDR3 in amino acids: CASSQDRLAYEQYF. CDR3 DNA sequence: TGTGCCAGCAGCCAAGATCGCCTAGCCTACGAGCAGTACTTC.

This clone was recorded once. V and J are TRBV4-1 and TRBJ1-4, with D maybe TRBD1 (5 bases). CDR1 is MGHRA, CDR2 YSYEKL, per germline. The V end was cut by 2 bases, the J end by 8 bases, with 18 bases between. This CDR3 comprises 16 residues. CDR3 in DNA: TGCGCCAGCAGCCAAACTTCAGGGTTATCAAGAGAAAAACTGTTTTTT. Its protein product is CASSQTSGLSREKLFF.

The CDR3 protein is CASSAGQGMNTEAFF. The CDR3 DNA is TGTGCCAGCAGCGCAGGACAGGGGATGAACACTGAAGCTTTCTTT. The chain is built from TRBV9 and TRBJ1-1, with 9 bases that match TRBD1. J gave up 0 bases and V 3 bases, and 3 bases lay outside the gene matches. Germline CDR1 SGDLS, CDR2 YYNGEE. The length of the CDR3 is 15 residues.

In nucleotides, the CDR3 is TGTGCTAGTGGTTTAGTGAGCTCCTACGAGCAGTACTTC. This codes for CASGLVSSYEQYF. V gene TRBV12-5 combines with J gene TRBJ2-7; D is unclear. CDR1 LGHNT and CDR2 FRNRAP come from the germline V gene. This CDR3 is 13 amino acids long. The V and J ends lost 3 bases and 0 bases respectively, with 6 bases between them.

V and J are TRBV7-9 and TRBJ1-1; 7 nucleotides line up with TRBD1. J was trimmed by 0 bases and V by 4 bases; bases with no gene match: 5. The germline CDR1 and CDR2 sequences are SEHNR and FQNEAQ (reference sequence). CDR3 size: 15 residues. CDR3 protein: CASSSTGQMNTEAFF. The CDR3 nucleotides are TGTGCCAGCAGCTCCACGGGACAGATGAACACTGAAGCTTTCTTT.

V is TRBV2 and J is TRBJ1-6; weak D call: TRBD1 (5 bases). Germline assignment: CDR1 SNHLY and CDR2 FYNNEI. The germline V and J ends were trimmed by 3 bases and 10 bases, with 13 bases remaining between them. This CDR3 has 14 residues. The DNA for the CDR3 is TGTGCCAGCAGTGATGGCCAGGGCCAATCACCCCTCCACTTT. It is translated as CASSDGQGQSPLHF.

The rearrangement links TRBV12-5 to TRBJ2-1; 8 bases are a match to TRBD2. Germline CDR1 reads LGHNT; CDR2 reads FRNRAP. Trimming at V came to 0 bases and at J to 7 bases, leaving 14 bases not matched to a gene. The CDR3 runs 18 residues. CDR3 residues: CASGLVIYGTRRGNEQFF. CDR3 sequence (DNA): TGTGCTAGTGGTTTGGTAATTTACGGGACTAGACGGGGTAATGAGCAGTTCTTC.

The rearrangement links TRBV11-2 to TRBJ2-5; D ambiguous. CDR1 and CDR2 (germline): SGHAT, FQNNGV. The CDR3 spans 15 residues. Trimming cost V 3 bases and J 2 bases, with 13 bases left between them. In DNA form, the CDR3 reads TGTGCCAGCAGCTTCAGCCGGGTTTCTCAAGAGACCCAGTACTTC. It codes for CASSFSRVSQETQYF.

On this clone: Other DNA variants within this sample encode the same CDR3. The CDR3 region is CASSSRPVTAYNSPLHF. CDR3 coding DNA: TGTGCCAGCAGCTCGAGGCCCGTGACAGCTTATAATTCACCCCTCCACTTT. This chain uses TRBV7-4 with TRBJ1-6; possibly TRBD1 for D (5 bases). The CDR3 extends over 17 amino acids. V lost 4 bases to trimming and J lost 4 bases, with 17 bases between them. Germline CDR1 and CDR2: SGHVT and SQSDAQ.

V is TRBV6-2 or TRBV6-3 and J is TRBJ1-5, with D uncertain. In germline, CDR1 is MNHEY, CDR2 SVGEGT. V lost 0 bases to trimming and J lost 6 bases, with 27 bases between them. The CDR3 has 20 residues. As DNA, the CDR3 is TGTGCCAGCAGTTACTCCCCTAAGACTCATCGTTGGCCAGACGGTCAGCCCCAGCATTTT. Its protein product is CASSYSPKTHRWPDGQPQHF.

The chain combines TRBV5-6 with TRBJ1-1, with D tentatively TRBD1 (5 bases). Trimming took off 4 bases at V and 1 base at J, with 14 bases between the two ends. The CDR3 contains 15 residues. Germline V gives CDR1 SGHDT, CDR2 YYEEEE. CDR3 sequence: CASSTKDRQNTEAFF. CDR3 sequence (DNA): TGTGCCAGCAGCACTAAAGACAGACAGAACACTGAAGCTTTCTTT.